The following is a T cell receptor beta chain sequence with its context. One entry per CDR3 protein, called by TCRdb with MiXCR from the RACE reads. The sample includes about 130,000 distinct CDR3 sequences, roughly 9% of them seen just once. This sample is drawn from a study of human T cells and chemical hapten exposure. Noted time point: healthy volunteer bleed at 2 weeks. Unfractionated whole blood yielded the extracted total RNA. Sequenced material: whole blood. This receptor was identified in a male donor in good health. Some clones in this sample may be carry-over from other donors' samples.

Written as DNA, the CDR3 is TGTGCCAGCAGCTTAGCGTCCGGACAGGGGGCGGTTAGCTATGGCTACACCTTC. This encodes CASSLASGQGAVSYGYTF. V usage is TRBV7-8 and J usage is TRBJ1-2; 11 bases agree with TRBD1. V gave up 0 bases and J gave up 4 bases; unmatched junction bases: 10. The CDR3 sequence is 18 residues long. Germline V lookup: CDR1 SGHVS, CDR2 FQNEAQ.